This TCR beta chain was identified during a study of shared clonotypes between healthy human individuals (dated by TCRdb to 2019 to 2021). Notes on the research overall: A few men and a couple of women, aged 18 to 49 years, made up the cohort. Per donor, three plates each were used for CD4 naive and CD4 memory, two for CD8 naive, and one for CD8 memory. The study deeply sequenced blood TCR repertoires of five healthy adults to estimate repertoire size and the extent of clonotype sharing between individuals. To increase sequencing depth and limit assay-specific biases, TCR repertoire library preparation and sequencing were carried out by different laboratories using diverse techniques. Between about 0.9 and 10 billion PBMCs per donor were obtained by leukapheresis.

Using the deep immunoSEQ assay, multiplex PCR amplified TCR CDR3 regions from genomic DNA. For each cell subset, the extracted genomic DNA was distributed evenly across all wells of several immunoSEQ 96-well plates, and each plate served as one replicate. Each replicate PCR for sorted subsets received about 220 ng genomic DNA, equal to roughly 30,000 T cell genomes. The purified libraries were quantified using a Qubit 3.0 fluorometer, sized with a Bioanalyzer 2100, and then quantified again using the KAPA Library Quantification kit. Each immunoSEQ 96-well plate was sequenced on its own single-read 150-cycle Illumina NextSeq 550 flow cell. On the authors' methods: The immunoSEQ output contained only junctional sequences without quality scores, so filtering could not match that applied to full-length reads. To assign V/J genes and CDR3, sequences were annotated against IMGT germline references using PyIR, a Python wrapper for IgBLAST v1.9. Reads were removed for weak V/J assignments (E-value above 1e-6), missing CDR3, stop codons, out-of-frame junctions, or ambiguous translated residues. V3J clonotypes were defined as sequences sharing an identical inferred V gene, J gene, and CDR3 amino acid sequence. To compute the percentage overlap between repertoires, the number of shared unique clonotypes was divided by the size of the smaller repertoire. Three approaches were used to assess repertoire richness: RTK rarefaction, the Chao1 estimator, and Recon v2.1 estimates of unobserved clonotypes. OLGA was used to compute generation probabilities for all TCRbeta clonotypes that the gDNA method yielded from a handful of donors. TCRdb mirrors the immuneACCESS table, restricted to in-frame sequences. Some clones are absent from its copies; in checked studies, under half trace to an unresolved V gene, and the reason for the others is unknown. Clone size and the V and J calls come from that table; the DNA yielded D and trimming. The sample table contains millions of clones; only one count was recorded for approximately 92% of them. Clones ranked in the top ten supply over 0.12% of the sample.

What the authors observed across the whole study: Clonotypes shared by all four sorted-subset donors showed higher generation probabilities than non-shared clonotypes. Sampling was restricted to blood, and TCR repertoires in tissue are likely to differ from TCR repertoires in blood. Pairwise subsampling indicated that sequencing depth was expected to affect the degree of clonotype sharing among donors. Even with the large sequencing depth, rarefaction of the sorted-subset datasets indicated that sequencing was incomplete. When four donors were compared, the shared fraction of clonotypes was 5% to 6.5% for naive CD4, around 4% for naive CD8, 2% to 2.5% for memory CD4, and around 0.4% for memory CD8. The genetic and exposure-history diversity represented was limited by the small number of donors. Larger estimated clonotype richness was generally found for naive subsets than for memory subsets.

Comment on this clone: Its binding antigen is unknown. Base qualities are missing; no much larger clone stands one base away. Other DNA sequences in this sample translate to the same CDR3.

The donors were healthy, HIV-negative adults who had no recently reported acute infections or vaccinations. Only Caucasian adults living in Nashville, Tennessee, USA were represented among the donors. CD4+ T cells were enriched through magnetic negative selection, after which naive cells were positively selected on CD45RA and the remaining negative fraction served as the memory subset. Blood was obtained by leukapheresis, after which PBMCs were separated by Ficoll-Histopaque density gradient centrifugation and cryopreserved in liquid nitrogen vapor phase. Purity and quantity of every magnetically sorted T cell population were checked by analytical flow cytometry. From each sorted fraction, genomic DNA was isolated and quantified by UV absorbance on a Nanodrop 2000c. This TCR derives from a man aged 18 to 30 in good health. The source material was naive CD4+ T cells sorted from blood. The cell subset or site label, read with the paper, signifies: CD45RA+ positively selected.

The DNA sequence follows: TGTGCCTGGAGTGGGCAGAATAATTCACCCCTCCACTTT. The encoded protein is CAWSGQNNSPLHF. In this chain, TRBV30 is recombined with TRBJ1-6; the D gene is not confidently resolved. Relative to germline, V is 1 base shorter and J is 5 bases shorter, with 6 bases between their ends. Inclusive of the bounding cysteine and phenylalanine, the CDR3 is 13 residues long. The entry retains the CDR3 DNA only, 39 bases that are in frame from base 1. For CDR1 and CDR2, the germline V gene (reference sequence) lists GTSNPN and SVGIG.